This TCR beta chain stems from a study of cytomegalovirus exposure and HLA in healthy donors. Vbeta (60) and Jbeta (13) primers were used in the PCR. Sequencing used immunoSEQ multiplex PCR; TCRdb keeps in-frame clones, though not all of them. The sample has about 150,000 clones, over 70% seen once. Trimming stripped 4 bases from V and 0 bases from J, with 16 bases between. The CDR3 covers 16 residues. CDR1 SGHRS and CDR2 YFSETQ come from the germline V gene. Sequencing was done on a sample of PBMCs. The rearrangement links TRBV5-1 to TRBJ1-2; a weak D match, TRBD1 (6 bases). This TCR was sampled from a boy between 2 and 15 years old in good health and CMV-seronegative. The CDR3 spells CASSQIAGEANYGYTF. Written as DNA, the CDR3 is TGCGCCAGCAGCCAGATCGCAGGGGAAGCTAACTATGGCTACACCTTC.